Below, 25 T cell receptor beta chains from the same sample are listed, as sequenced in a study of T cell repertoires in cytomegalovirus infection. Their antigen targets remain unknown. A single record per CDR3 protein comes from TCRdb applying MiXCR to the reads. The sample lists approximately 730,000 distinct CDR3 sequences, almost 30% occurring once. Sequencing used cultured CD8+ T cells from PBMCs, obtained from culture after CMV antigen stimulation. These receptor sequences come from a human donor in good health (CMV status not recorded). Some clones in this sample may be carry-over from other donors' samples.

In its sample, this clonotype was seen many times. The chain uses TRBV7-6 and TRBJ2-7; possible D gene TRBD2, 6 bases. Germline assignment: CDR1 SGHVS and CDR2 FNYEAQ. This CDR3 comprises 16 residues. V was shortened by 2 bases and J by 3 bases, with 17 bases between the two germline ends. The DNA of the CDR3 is TGTGCCAGCAGCTTATTCGGCCTAGCGCAGAACTACGAGCAGTACTTC. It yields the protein CASSLFGLAQNYEQYF.

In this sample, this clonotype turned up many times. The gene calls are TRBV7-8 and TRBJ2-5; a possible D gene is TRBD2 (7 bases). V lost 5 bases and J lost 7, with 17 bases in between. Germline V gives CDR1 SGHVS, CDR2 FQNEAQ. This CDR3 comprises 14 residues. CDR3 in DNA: TGTGCCAGCAGCCCCGGTGGGGGGGGCTGGACCCAGTACTTC. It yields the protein CASSPGGGGWTQYF.

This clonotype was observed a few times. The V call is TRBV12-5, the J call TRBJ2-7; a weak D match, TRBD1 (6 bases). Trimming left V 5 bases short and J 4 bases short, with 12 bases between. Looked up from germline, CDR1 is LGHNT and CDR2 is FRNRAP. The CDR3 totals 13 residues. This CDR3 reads CASGRGRGYEQYF. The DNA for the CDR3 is TGTGCTAGTGGTCGCGGCAGGGGTTACGAGCAGTACTTC.

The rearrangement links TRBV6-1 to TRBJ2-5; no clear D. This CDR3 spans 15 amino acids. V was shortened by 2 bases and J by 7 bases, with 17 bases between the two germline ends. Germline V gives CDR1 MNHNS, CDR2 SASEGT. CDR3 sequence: CASSETVGEHRTQYF. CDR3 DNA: TGTGCCAGCAGTGAAACCGTGGGTGAGCATCGGACCCAGTACTTC.

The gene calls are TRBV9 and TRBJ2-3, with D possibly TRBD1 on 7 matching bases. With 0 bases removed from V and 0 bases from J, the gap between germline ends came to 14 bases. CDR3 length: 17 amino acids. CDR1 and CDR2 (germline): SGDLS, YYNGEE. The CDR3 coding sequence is TGTGCCAGCAGCGTAGCTGGAGGGGGCGGTAGCACAGATACGCAGTATTTT. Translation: CASSVAGGGGSTDTQYF.

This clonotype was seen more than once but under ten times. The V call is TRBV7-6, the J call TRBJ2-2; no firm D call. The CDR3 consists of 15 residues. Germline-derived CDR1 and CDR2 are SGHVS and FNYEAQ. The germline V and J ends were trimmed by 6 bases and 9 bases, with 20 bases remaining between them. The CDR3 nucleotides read TGTGCCAGCAGTCAGGCCGAGACAAGACTTTGGGAGCTGTTTTTT. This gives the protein CASSQAETRLWELFF.

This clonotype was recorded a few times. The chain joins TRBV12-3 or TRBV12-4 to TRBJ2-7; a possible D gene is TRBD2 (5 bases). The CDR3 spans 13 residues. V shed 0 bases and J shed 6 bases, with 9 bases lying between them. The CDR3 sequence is CASSLASEGEQYV. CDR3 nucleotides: TGTGCCAGCAGTTTAGCGAGCGAGGGCGAGCAGTACGTC.

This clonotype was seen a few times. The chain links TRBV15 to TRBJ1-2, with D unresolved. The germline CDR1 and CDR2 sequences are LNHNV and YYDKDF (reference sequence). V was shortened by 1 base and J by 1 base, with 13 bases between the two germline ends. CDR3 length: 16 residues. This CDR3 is CATSRVYTGINYGYTF. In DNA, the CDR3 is TGTGCCACCAGCAGAGTCTATACCGGGATTAACTATGGCTACACCTTC.

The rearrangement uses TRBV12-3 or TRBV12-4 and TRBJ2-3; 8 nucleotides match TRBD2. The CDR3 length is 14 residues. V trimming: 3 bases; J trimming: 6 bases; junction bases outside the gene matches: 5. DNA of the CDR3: TGTGCCAGCAGTTTTCGGGGGGGCCATGATACGCAGTATTTT. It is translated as CASSFRGGHDTQYF.

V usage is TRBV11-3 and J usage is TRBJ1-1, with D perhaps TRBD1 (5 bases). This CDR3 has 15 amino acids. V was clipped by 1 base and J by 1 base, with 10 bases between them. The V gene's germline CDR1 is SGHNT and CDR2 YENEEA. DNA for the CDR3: TGTGCCAGCAGCTTAGTCCGGGGGACGAACACTGAAGCTTTCTTT. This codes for CASSLVRGTNTEAFF. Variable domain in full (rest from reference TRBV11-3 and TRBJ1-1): EAGVVQSPRYKIIEKKQPVAFWCNPISGHNTLYWYLQNLGQGPELLIRYENEEAVDDSQLPKDRFSAERLKGVDSTLKIQPAELGDSAVYLCASSLVRGTNTEAFFGQGTRLTVV.

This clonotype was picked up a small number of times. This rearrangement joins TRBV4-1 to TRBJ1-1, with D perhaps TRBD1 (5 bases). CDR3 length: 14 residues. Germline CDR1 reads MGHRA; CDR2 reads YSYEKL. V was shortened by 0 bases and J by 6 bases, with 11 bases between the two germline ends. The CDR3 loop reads CASSQDRGVSEAFF. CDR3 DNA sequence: TGCGCCAGCAGCCAAGATCGAGGGGTCTCTGAAGCTTTCTTT.

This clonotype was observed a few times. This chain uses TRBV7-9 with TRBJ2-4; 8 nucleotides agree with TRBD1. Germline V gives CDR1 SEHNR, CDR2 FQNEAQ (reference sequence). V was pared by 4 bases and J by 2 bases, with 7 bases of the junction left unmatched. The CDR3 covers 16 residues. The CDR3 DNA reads TGTGCCAGCAGCTCGACAGGGGTTAGAACCAAAAACATTCAGTACTTC. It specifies CASSSTGVRTKNIQYF.

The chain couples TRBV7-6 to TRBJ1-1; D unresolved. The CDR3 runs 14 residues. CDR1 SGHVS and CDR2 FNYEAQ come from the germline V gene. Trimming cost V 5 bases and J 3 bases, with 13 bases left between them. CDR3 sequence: CASSHARAHTEAFF. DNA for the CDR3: TGTGCCAGCAGCCACGCGAGGGCCCACACTGAAGCTTTCTTT. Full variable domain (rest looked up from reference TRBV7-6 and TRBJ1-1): GAGVSQSPRYKVTKRGQDVALRCDPISGHVSLYWYRQALGQGPEFLTYFNYEAQQDKSGLPNDRFSAERPEGSISTLTIQRTEQRDSAMYRCASSHARAHTEAFFGQGTRLTVV.

This chain's CDR3 is CASSLEASGGVGQFF. The CDR3 bases are TGTGCCAGCAGCTTAGAGGCTAGCGGGGGGGTAGGGCAGTTCTTC. The J gene is TRBJ2-1, the V gene TRBV7-6; 12 bases match TRBD2. This CDR3 comprises 15 residues. V lost 1 base to trimming and J lost 12 bases; unmatched junction nucleotides: 7. Germline V gene lookup returns CDR1 SGHVS and CDR2 FNYEAQ. The full variable domain, in which reference TRBV7-6 and TRBJ2-1 provide the parts outside the CDR3, is GAGVSQSPRYKVTKRGQDVALRCDPISGHVSLYWYRQALGQGPEFLTYFNYEAQQDKSGLPNDRFSAERPEGSISTLTIQRTEQRDSAMYRCASSLEASGGVGQFFGPGTRLTVL.

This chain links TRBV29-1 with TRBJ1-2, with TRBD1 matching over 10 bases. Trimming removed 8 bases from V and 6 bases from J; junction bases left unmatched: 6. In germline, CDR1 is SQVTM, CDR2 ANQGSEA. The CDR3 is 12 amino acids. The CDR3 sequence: CSSDRGPDGYTF. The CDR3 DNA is TGCAGCTCAGACAGGGGGCCTGATGGCTACACCTTC.

The CDR3 sequence: CASSYNAVTDTQYF. In DNA, the CDR3 is TGTGCCAGCAGTTACAACGCGGTCACAGATACGCAGTATTTT. The chain uses TRBV6-2 or TRBV6-3 and TRBJ2-3; D remains ambiguous. The CDR3 covers 14 residues. Germline loops: CDR1 MNHEY, CDR2 SVGEGT. Trimming removed 2 bases at V and 2 bases at J, with 8 bases between.

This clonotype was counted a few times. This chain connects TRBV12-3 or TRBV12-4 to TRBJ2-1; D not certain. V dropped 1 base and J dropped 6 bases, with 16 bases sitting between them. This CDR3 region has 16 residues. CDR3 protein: CASSLGYTAFLNEQFF. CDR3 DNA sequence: TGTGCCAGCAGTTTAGGCTATACCGCCTTTCTCAATGAGCAGTTCTTC.

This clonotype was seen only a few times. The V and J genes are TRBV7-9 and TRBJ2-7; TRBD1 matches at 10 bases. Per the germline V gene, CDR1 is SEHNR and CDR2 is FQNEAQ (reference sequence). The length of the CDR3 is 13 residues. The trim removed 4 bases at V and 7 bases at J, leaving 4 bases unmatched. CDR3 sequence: CASSSGQGEEQYF. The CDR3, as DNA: TGTGCCAGCAGCTCCGGACAGGGGGAAGAGCAGTACTTC.

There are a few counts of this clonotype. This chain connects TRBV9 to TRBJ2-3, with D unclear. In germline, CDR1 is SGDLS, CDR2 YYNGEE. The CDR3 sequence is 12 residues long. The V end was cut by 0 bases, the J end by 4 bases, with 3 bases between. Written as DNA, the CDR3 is TGTGCCAGCAGCGTAGGCCCAGATACGCAGTATTTT. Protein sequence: CASSVGPDTQYF.

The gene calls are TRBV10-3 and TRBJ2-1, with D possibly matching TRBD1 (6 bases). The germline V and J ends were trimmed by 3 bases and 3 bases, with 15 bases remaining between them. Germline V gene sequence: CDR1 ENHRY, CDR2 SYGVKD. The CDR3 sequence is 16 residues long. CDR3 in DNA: TGTGCCATCAGTGATACAGGGTCCGGGATCTACAATGAGCAGTTCTTC. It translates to CAISDTGSGIYNEQFF.

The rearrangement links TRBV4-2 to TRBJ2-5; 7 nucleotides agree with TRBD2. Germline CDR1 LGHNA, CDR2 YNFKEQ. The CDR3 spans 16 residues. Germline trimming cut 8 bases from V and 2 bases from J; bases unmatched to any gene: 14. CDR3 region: CASGSRAGEEQETQYF. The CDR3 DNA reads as TGTGCCAGCGGCAGCAGGGCGGGGGAAGAACAAGAGACCCAGTACTTC.

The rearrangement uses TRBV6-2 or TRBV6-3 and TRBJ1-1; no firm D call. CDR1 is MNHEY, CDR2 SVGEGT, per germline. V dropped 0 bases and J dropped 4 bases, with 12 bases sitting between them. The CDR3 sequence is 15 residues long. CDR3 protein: CASSYSIRGVTEAFF. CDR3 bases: TGTGCCAGCAGTTACTCGATTCGGGGAGTCACTGAAGCTTTCTTT.

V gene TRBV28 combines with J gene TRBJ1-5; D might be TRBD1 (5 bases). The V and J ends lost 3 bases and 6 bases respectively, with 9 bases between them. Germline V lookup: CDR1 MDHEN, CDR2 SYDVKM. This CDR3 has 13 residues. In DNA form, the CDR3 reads TGTGCCAGCAGTTTTCAGGGCGCTCAGCCCCAGCATTTT. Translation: CASSFQGAQPQHF.

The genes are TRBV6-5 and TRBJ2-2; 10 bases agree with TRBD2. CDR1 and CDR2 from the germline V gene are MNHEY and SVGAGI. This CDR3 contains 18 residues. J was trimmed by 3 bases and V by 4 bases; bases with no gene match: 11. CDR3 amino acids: CASSSSSAGGRDTGELFF. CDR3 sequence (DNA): TGTGCCAGCAGTTCCTCCTCAGCGGGGGGGCGAGACACCGGGGAGCTGTTTTTT.

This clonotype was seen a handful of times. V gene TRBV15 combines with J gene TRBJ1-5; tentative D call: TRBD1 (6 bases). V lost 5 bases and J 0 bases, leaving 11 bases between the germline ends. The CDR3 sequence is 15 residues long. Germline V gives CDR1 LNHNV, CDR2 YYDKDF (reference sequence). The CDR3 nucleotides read TGTGCCACCAGCGGTGACAGGAGTAGCAATCAGCCCCAGCATTTT. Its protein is CATSGDRSSNQPQHF.